Described below is a single TCR beta chain sequence and its context. This entry comes from a study of control samples from healthy donors and cancer patients. The CDR3 extends over 15 amino acids. Trimming cost V 5 bases and J 9 bases; bases outside gene matches: 8. Germline V lookup: CDR1 MDHEN, CDR2 SYDVKM. TCRdb keeps only in-frame clones here, not all; method: immunoSEQ multiplex PCR. The repertoire includes roughly 220,000 clones, roughly 94% of them detected once, and approximately 1.5% sits in the top ten. The TCR comes from a man aged 50-59 years in good health. Sequencing was carried out using blood. This rearrangement joins TRBV28 to TRBJ1-6; 9 bases map to TRBD1. Here the CDR3 DNA reads TGTGCCAGCAGTCGGCCGGGACAGGGTATTTCACCCCTCCACTTT. Amino acids: CASSRPGQGISPLHF.